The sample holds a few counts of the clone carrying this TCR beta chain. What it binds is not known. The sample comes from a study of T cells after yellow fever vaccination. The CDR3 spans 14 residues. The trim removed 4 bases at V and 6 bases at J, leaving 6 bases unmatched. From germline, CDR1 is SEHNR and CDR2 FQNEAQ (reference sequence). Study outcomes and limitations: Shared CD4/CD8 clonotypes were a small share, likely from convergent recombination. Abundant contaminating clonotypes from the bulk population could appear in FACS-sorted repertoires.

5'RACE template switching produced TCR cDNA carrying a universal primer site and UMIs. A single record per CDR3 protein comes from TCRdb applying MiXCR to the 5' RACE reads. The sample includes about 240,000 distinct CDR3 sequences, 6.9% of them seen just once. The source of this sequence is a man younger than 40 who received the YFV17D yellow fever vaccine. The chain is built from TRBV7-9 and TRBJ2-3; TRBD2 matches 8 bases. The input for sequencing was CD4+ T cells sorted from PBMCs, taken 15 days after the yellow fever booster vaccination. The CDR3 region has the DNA TGTGCCAGCAGCTCATCGGGAGGGGTTGATACGCAGTATTTT. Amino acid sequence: CASSSSGGVDTQYF.